The 31 T cell receptor beta chains reported below all come from one sample, sequenced in a study of neoadjuvant anti-PD-1 for oral cavity cancer. Clones were sequenced by immunoSEQ multiplex PCR, and TCRdb holds only the in-frame ones, with some missing. The sample lists 10,000 to 15,000 clones; roughly 60% were seen once. This material consisted of tumor tissue, taken before nivolumab (anti-PD-1) treatment. All receptors derive from a person aged 40 to 85 with oral cavity squamous cell carcinoma.

V and J are TRBV6-5 and TRBJ2-1; the match to TRBD2 covers 8 bases. Germline CDR1 and CDR2: MNHEY and SVGAGI. The CDR3 has 16 amino acids. V shed 0 bases, J shed 7 bases, and the junction held 8 bases outside the gene matches. The chain's CDR3 is CASSYSYGRAGNEQFF. CDR3 DNA sequence: TGTGCCAGCAGTTACTCGTACGGGAGGGCCGGGAATGAGCAGTTCTTC.

The rearrangement links TRBV6-5 to TRBJ1-1; no firm D call. Germline V gene lookup returns CDR1 MNHEY and CDR2 SVGAGI. This CDR3 has 11 residues. Trimming removed 2 bases at V and 12 bases at J, with 10 bases between. In DNA form, the CDR3 reads TGTGCCAGCAGTTACCCCCCGGAGACTTTCTTT. The encoded protein is CASSYPPETFF.

The genes are TRBV21-1 and TRBJ2-7; TRBD1, the D gene given by the table, was not confirmed from the DNA. TRBV21-1 is a listed pseudogene. This CDR3 contains 16 residues. CDR3 residues: CASSKVYTGSSYEQYF. The CDR3 DNA reads TGTGCCAGCAGCAAAGTATACACAGGGAGTTCCTACGAGCAGTACTTC.

The rearrangement joins TRBV9 to TRBJ2-2, with D unclear. CDR3 length: 14 amino acids. Trimming took 0 bases from V and 3 from J, leaving 6 bases between them. Germline V gene lookup returns CDR1 SGDLS and CDR2 YYNGEE. The CDR3 sequence: CASSVGPYTGELFF. DNA for the CDR3: TGTGCCAGCAGCGTAGGACCGTACACCGGGGAGCTGTTTTTT.

The chain couples TRBV6-6 to TRBJ1-1; weak D call: TRBD1 (5 bases). The CDR3 length is 12 residues. The germline CDR1 and CDR2 sequences are MNHNY and SVGAGI (reference sequence). V was shortened by 6 bases and J by 4 bases, with 9 bases between the two germline ends. The CDR3 protein is CASRQAITEAFF. The CDR3 DNA reads as TGTGCCAGCAGACAGGCAATCACTGAAGCTTTCTTT.

The chain employs TRBV6-1 and TRBJ2-3; maybe TRBD2 (7 bases). V lost 2 bases and J 3 bases, leaving 15 bases between the germline ends. CDR3 length equals 16 residues. Germline loops: CDR1 MNHNS, CDR2 SASEGT. This CDR3 reads CASSEWRGGATDTQYF. CDR3 DNA: TGTGCCAGCAGTGAATGGAGGGGGGGGGCGACAGATACGCAGTATTTT.

The V gene is TRBV6-4, the J gene TRBJ2-2; possibly TRBD1 for D (6 bases). This CDR3 spans 14 amino acids. The V end lost 3 bases, the J end lost 1 base, and 6 bases lay between the germline ends. Germline CDR1 and CDR2: MRHNA and SNTAGT. CDR3 in DNA: TGTGCCAGCAGTGAGACAGGGAACACCGGGGAGCTGTTTTTT. Translation gives CASSETGNTGELFF.

This chain uses TRBV19 with TRBJ2-1; no reliable D call. The ends were cut back, 1 base at V and 3 bases at J, with 1 base in the middle. This CDR3 region has 12 residues. Germline CDR1 is LNHDA and CDR2 is SQIVND (reference sequence). Here the CDR3 DNA reads TGTGCCAGTAGTATAGGCTACAATGAGCAGTTCTTC. Translated: CASSIGYNEQFF.

The table lists this clone with a few counts. The genes are TRBV29-1 and TRBJ2-5; 10 bases are shared with TRBD1. Looked up from germline, CDR1 is SQVTM and CDR2 is ANQGSEA. This CDR3 has 14 residues. Germline trimming cut 3 bases from V and 5 bases from J; bases unmatched to any gene: 6. This CDR3 is CSVDGTGVWETQYF. The CDR3 DNA follows: TGCAGCGTTGACGGGACAGGGGTGTGGGAGACCCAGTACTTC.

This clone has only a few counts. The genes are TRBV11-2 and TRBJ1-3; D is undetermined. Germline loops: CDR1 SGHAT, CDR2 FQNNGV. The ends were cut back, 0 bases at V and 4 bases at J, with 10 bases in the middle. This CDR3 has 15 amino acids. The CDR3, as DNA: TGTGCCAGCAGCTTAGAGGCAGGCGACGGAAACACCATATATTTT. Translation: CASSLEAGDGNTIYF.

This clone has just one count. The CDR3 protein is CASSTGDTGGYTF. The CDR3 nucleotides read TGTGCCAGCAGTACAGGGGACACAGGTGGCTACACCTTC. The chain carries TRBV9 and TRBJ1-2; 7 bases fit TRBD1. Germline CDR1 reads SGDLS; CDR2 reads YYNGEE. This CDR3 has 13 residues. The V gene end was trimmed by 5 bases and the J gene end by 7 bases; junction bases not matched to a gene: 8. Full variable domain (rest looked up from reference TRBV9 and TRBJ1-2): DSGVTQTPKHLITATGQRVTLRCSPRSGDLSVYWYQQSLDQGLQFLIQYYNGEERAKGNILERFSAQQFPDLHSELNLSSLELGDSALYFCASSTGDTGGYTFGSGTRLTVV.

In its sample, this clone was seen a few times. This chain links TRBV7-3 with TRBJ2-1; 7 bases map to TRBD2. The J segment lost 5 bases and the V segment lost 11 bases, leaving 15 bases of the junction unmatched. The germline V gene encodes CDR1 SGHTA and CDR2 FQGTGA. The CDR3 has 15 amino acids. In nucleotides, the CDR3 is TGTGCCCGGGCGGGCTGGCGGGAGTGGAACAATGAGCAGTTCTTC. Encoded protein: CARAGWREWNNEQFF.

V usage is TRBV7-9 and J usage is TRBJ1-1; D is unclear. The germline V gene encodes CDR1 SEHNR and CDR2 FQNEAQ (reference sequence). CDR3 size: 13 residues. Between the trimmed V and J ends, which lost 4 bases and 0 bases, there was a span of 6 bases. The chain's CDR3 is CASSWGLNTEAFF. For the CDR3, the DNA is TGTGCCAGCAGCTGGGGATTGAACACTGAAGCTTTCTTT. Filled out from reference TRBV7-9 and TRBJ1-1, the complete variable domain reads DTGVSQNPRHKITKRGQNVTFRCDPISEHNRLYWYRQTLGQGPEFLTYFQNEAQLEKSRLLSDRFSAERPKGSFSTLEIQRTEQGDSAMYLCASSWGLNTEAFFGQGTRLTVV.

This clone is labeled medium-sized. The genes are TRBV27 and TRBJ2-2; D is uncertain. With 4 bases removed from V and 8 bases from J, the gap between germline ends came to 8 bases. Germline V gene sequence: CDR1 MNHEY, CDR2 SMNVEV (reference sequence). The CDR3 is made up of 12 amino acids. Here the CDR3 reads CASSWVSGELFF. The CDR3 DNA follows: TGTGCCAGCAGTTGGGTCTCTGGGGAGCTGTTTTTT.

The chain is built from TRBV28 and TRBJ2-7; the D gene is possibly TRBD2 (5 bases). In germline, CDR1 is MDHEN, CDR2 SYDVKM. The CDR3 is 15 residues long. V lost 2 bases and J lost 1, with 12 bases in between. DNA of the CDR3: TGTGCCAGCAGTTTAAGCGGATCTCAATCCTACGAGCAGTACTTC. Protein product: CASSLSGSQSYEQYF.

This clone was counted a few times. This rearrangement joins TRBV13 to TRBJ1-3; D is possibly TRBD1 (6 bases). The CDR3 contains 16 residues. Per germline, CDR1 PRHDT and CDR2 FYEKMQ (reference sequence). V dropped 2 bases and J dropped 4 bases, with 15 bases sitting between them. The CDR3 DNA follows: TGTGCCAGCAGCTTATGGTTGGGGGCGCCAGGAAACACCATATATTTT. This gives the protein CASSLWLGAPGNTIYF.

The chain couples TRBV11-2 to TRBJ2-2; TRBD2 agrees at 8 bases. Germline values: CDR1 SGHAT, CDR2 FQNNGV. The CDR3 spans 17 residues. V lost 4 bases, J lost 3 bases, and 10 bases stayed unmatched. This CDR3 is CASSSGQWTSYTGELFF. For the CDR3, the DNA is TGTGCCAGCAGCTCGGGACAATGGACTAGCTACACCGGGGAGCTGTTTTTT. Looking up the rest from reference TRBV11-2 and TRBJ2-2 gives the full variable domain: EAGVAQSPRYKIIEKRQSVAFWCNPISGHATLYWYQQILGQGPKLLIQFQNNGVVDDSQLPKDRFSAERLKGVDSTLKIQPAKLEDSAVYLCASSSGQWTSYTGELFFGEGSRLTVL.

The rearrangement joins TRBV4-2 to TRBJ1-2, with D perhaps TRBD1 (5 bases). The CDR3 is 14 residues long. Germline lookup yields CDR1 LGHNA and CDR2 YNFKEQ. V was trimmed by 5 bases and J by 2 bases, leaving 12 bases between them. The CDR3, as DNA: TGTGCCAGCAGCTCAGCTGGGGGGAACTATGGCTACACCTTC. Residues: CASSSAGGNYGYTF.

The chain recombines TRBV5-6 with TRBJ1-1; 7 nucleotides match TRBD1. Germline V gives CDR1 SGHDT, CDR2 YYEEEE. The CDR3 covers 16 residues. Trimming removed 2 bases from V and 3 bases from J; junction bases left unmatched: 10. The CDR3 loop reads CASSFPPDRAHTEAFF. The CDR3 nucleotides read TGTGCCAGCAGCTTTCCCCCCGACAGGGCTCACACTGAAGCTTTCTTT.

The V gene is TRBV6-5, the J gene TRBJ2-3; 7 bases match TRBD2. The CDR3 contains 11 residues. CDR1 is MNHEY, CDR2 SVGAGI, per germline. After removal of 4 bases from V and 8 bases from J, the junction contained 0 bases not matched to a gene. This chain's CDR3 is CASSSSGTQYF. As DNA, the CDR3 is TGTGCCAGCAGTTCTAGCGGTACGCAGTATTTT.

This clone appeared once. The chain combines TRBV9 with TRBJ2-1, with D perhaps matching TRBD2 (7 bases). Trimming removed 8 bases from V and 9 bases from J, with 21 bases in between. CDR1 and CDR2 from the germline V gene are SGDLS and YYNGEE. The CDR3 loop spans 14 amino acids. For the CDR3, the DNA is TGTGCCAGGTCCCTGGGGAGGGGGGGCAGTGAGCAGTTCTTC. Its protein product is CARSLGRGGSEQFF.

This chain joins TRBV19 and TRBJ1-5, with 9 bases lining up with TRBD1. The CDR3 spans 16 residues. V shed 10 bases, J shed 5 bases, and the junction held 15 bases outside the gene matches. Germline CDR1 LNHDA, CDR2 SQIVND (reference sequence). The CDR3 reads CATSSIPGQGDQPQHF. Written as DNA, the CDR3 is TGTGCCACAAGTAGCATTCCGGGACAGGGAGATCAGCCCCAGCATTTT.

The J gene is TRBJ2-1, the V gene TRBV15; D gene uncertain. This CDR3 has 16 residues. V lost 3 bases to trimming and J lost 0 bases, with 12 bases between them. Germline-derived CDR1 and CDR2 are LNHNV and YYDKDF (reference sequence). CDR3 sequence reads: CATSSSKQSSYNEQFF. CDR3 DNA sequence: TGTGCCACCAGCAGTTCCAAGCAAAGCTCCTACAATGAGCAGTTCTTC. The entire variable domain, with the rest obtained from reference TRBV15 and TRBJ2-1, is as follows: DAMVIQNPRYQVTQFGKPVTLSCSQTLNHNVMYWYQQKSSQAPKLLFHYYDKDFNNEADTPDNFQSRRPNTSFCFLDIRSPGLGDTAMYLCATSSSKQSSYNEQFFGPGTRLTVL.

J is TRBJ2-1 and V is TRBV5-1, with D perhaps assigned TRBD1 or TRBD2 (6 bases each). Germline V CDR1 and CDR2: SGHRS, YFSETQ. V was cut by 1 base and J by 8 bases, with 16 bases left in between. The CDR3 runs 15 residues. The CDR3 bases are TGCGCCAGCAGCTTGTGGGGGGCGGGTTTCGATGAGCAGTTCTTC. Translated: CASSLWGAGFDEQFF.

Of note for this clone: A much larger clone lies one base from this, so it may be a read error. CDR3 sequence (DNA): TGTGCCAGCAGCTCCCGGGACTTCACCTACGAGCAGTACTTC. This encodes CASSSRDFTYEQYF. The chain is built from TRBV11-1 and TRBJ2-7; TRBD2 is a possible D gene (6 bases). Between the trimmed V and J ends, which lost 4 bases and 2 bases, there was a span of 12 bases. CDR1 and CDR2 (germline): SGHAT, FQDESV (reference sequence). This CDR3 region has 14 residues.

This sequence joins TRBV5-1 and TRBJ1-4; D gene uncertain. The germline V and J ends were trimmed by 4 bases and 5 bases, with 15 bases remaining between them. CDR1 and CDR2 from the germline V gene are SGHRS and YFSETQ. The CDR3 loop spans 15 amino acids. The chain's CDR3 is CASSLDPGRNEKLFF. The CDR3 nucleotides read TGCGCCAGCAGCCTCGACCCCGGAAGAAATGAAAAACTGTTTTTT.

This rearrangement joins TRBV30 to TRBJ1-1; no reliable D call. Germline V gene data show CDR1 as GTSNPN and CDR2 as SVGIG (reference sequence). This CDR3 is built from 13 residues. V was shortened by 3 bases and J by 0 bases, with 8 bases between the two germline ends. The CDR3 DNA reads TGTGCCTGGAGCGGAACCCTGAACACTGAAGCTTTCTTT. Translated, it gives CAWSGTLNTEAFF.

This chain links TRBV18 with TRBJ1-3; D is undetermined. V was pared by 0 bases and J by 0 bases, with 6 bases between. Germline assignment: CDR1 KGHSH and CDR2 LQKENI. This CDR3 is 15 amino acids long. CDR3 sequence reads: CASSPPSYSGNTIYF. The CDR3 DNA is TGTGCCAGCTCACCACCGTCGTACTCTGGAAACACCATATATTTT.

This clone was observed a handful of times. This sequence joins TRBV10-1 and TRBJ2-6; D is perhaps TRBD1 or TRBD2 (6 bases each). This CDR3 spans 14 amino acids. The ends were cut back, 6 bases at V and 4 bases at J, with 10 bases in the middle. Germline CDR1 is WNHNN and CDR2 is SYGVQD (reference sequence). CDR3 in amino acids: CASRGGPGANVLTF. The CDR3 nucleotides are TGCGCCAGCAGAGGGGGGCCAGGGGCCAACGTCCTGACTTTC.

This clone is labeled as medium-sized. The chain carries TRBV11-2 and TRBJ2-7, with TRBD2 identical over 9 bases. The germline V gene has CDR1 SGHAT and CDR2 FQNNGV. The CDR3 totals 15 residues. V gave up 5 bases and J gave up 0 bases; unmatched junction bases: 5. The CDR3: CASSRWTSDSYEQYF. In DNA, the CDR3 is TGTGCCAGCAGCCGGTGGACTAGCGACTCCTACGAGCAGTACTTC.

Here the CDR3 DNA reads TGTGCCAGCAGCGAGACTAGTCGCACAGATACGCAGTATTTT. Translated: CASSETSRTDTQYF. This chain uses TRBV5-6 with TRBJ2-3; TRBD2 might be the D (6 bases). Deletions cut 4 bases from V and 1 base from J, with 10 bases between. CDR1 SGHDT and CDR2 YYEEEE come from the germline V gene. The CDR3 is 14 residues long.